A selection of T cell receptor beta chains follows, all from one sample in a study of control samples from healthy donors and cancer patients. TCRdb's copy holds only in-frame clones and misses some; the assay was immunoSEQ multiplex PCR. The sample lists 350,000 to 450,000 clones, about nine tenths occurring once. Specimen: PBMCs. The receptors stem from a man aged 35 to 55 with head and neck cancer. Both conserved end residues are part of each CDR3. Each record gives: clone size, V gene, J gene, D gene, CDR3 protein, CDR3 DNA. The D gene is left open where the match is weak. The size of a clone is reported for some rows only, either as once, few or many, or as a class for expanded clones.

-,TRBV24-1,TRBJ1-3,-,CATSAGASSGNTIYF,TGTGCCACCAGTGCGGGCGCAAGCTCTGGAAACACCATATATTTT
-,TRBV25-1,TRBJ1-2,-,CASSLYEGSYGYTF,TGTGCCAGCAGCCTTTATGAGGGGAGCTATGGCTACACCTTC
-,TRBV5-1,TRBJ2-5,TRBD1,CASSLEGQGEVETQYF,TGCGCCAGCAGCTTGGAGGGACAGGGGGAAGTGGAGACCCAGTACTTC
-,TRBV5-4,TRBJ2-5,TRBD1,CASSSLSGQGLGREETQYF,TGTGCCAGCAGCTCCTTATCGGGACAGGGGCTTGGGCGGGAAGAGACCCAGTACTTC
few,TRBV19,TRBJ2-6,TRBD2,CASSIPSGRAKSGANVLTF,TGTGCCAGTAGTATTCCTAGCGGGAGGGCAAAGTCTGGGGCCAACGTCCTGACTTTC
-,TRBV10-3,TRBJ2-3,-,CAISGMEGGTDTQYF,TGTGCCATCAGTGGAATGGAAGGAGGCACAGATACGCAGTATTTT
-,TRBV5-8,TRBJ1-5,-,CASSLGGGNQPQHF,TGTGCCAGCAGCTTAGGCGGGGGCAATCAGCCCCAGCATTTT
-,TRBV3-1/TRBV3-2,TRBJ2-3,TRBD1,CASSRPGTGGTDTQYF,TGTGCCAGCAGCCGCCCCGGGACAGGGGGCACAGATACGCAGTATTTT
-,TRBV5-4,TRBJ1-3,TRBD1,CASSPGTGATYGNTIYF,TGTGCCAGCAGCCCCGGGACAGGGGCCACCTATGGAAACACCATATATTTT
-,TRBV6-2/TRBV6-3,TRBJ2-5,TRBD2,CASSYGLAEQETQYF,TGTGCCAGCAGCTATGGGCTAGCGGAGCAAGAGACCCAGTACTTC
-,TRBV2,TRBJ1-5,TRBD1,CASSATGGNQPQHF,TGTGCCAGCAGCGCTACAGGGGGCAATCAGCCCCAGCATTTT
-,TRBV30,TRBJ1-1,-,CAWSKRGRGWTEAFF,TGTGCCTGGAGTAAACGGGGCAGGGGATGGACTGAAGCTTTCTTT
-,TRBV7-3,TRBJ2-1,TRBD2,CASSPESGRRDEQFF,TGTGCCAGCAGCCCGGAGAGCGGGAGGCGCGATGAGCAGTTCTTC
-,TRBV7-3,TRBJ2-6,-,CASSLRGGFSMTGGSGANVLTF,TGTGCCAGCAGCTTACGTGGAGGGTTCTCGATGACAGGAGGCTCTGGGGCCAACGTCCTGACTTTC
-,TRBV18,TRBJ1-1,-,CASSPRVVWNTEAFF,TGTGCCAGCTCACCGAGGGTAGTATGGAACACTGAAGCTTTCTTT
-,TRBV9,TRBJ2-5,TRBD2,CASTFGSSGGGETQYF,TGTGCCAGCACCTTCGGCTCCAGCGGGGGGGGCGAGACCCAGTACTTC
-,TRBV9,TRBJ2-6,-,CASSAGFTGANVLTF,TGTGCCAGCAGCGCAGGGTTCACCGGGGCCAACGTCCTGACTTTC
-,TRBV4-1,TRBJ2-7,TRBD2,CASSQFSGTSYEQYF,TGCGCCAGCAGCCAATTCAGCGGGACTAGCTACGAGCAGTACTTC
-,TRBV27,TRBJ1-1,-,CASSPRSGNTEAFF,TGTGCCAGCAGTCCGCGCAGCGGGAACACTGAAGCTTTCTTT
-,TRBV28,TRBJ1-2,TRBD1,CASKAAGGQLYYGYTF,TGTGCCAGCAAAGCGGCAGGGGGCCAACTCTACTATGGCTACACCTTC
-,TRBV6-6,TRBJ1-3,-,CASSSNSGNTIYF,TGTGCCAGCAGTTCCAACTCTGGAAACACCATATATTTT
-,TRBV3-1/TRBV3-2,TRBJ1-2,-,CASSQEGFILNYGYTF,TGTGCCAGCAGCCAAGAAGGGTTTATCCTTAACTATGGCTACACCTTC
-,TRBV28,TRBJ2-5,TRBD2,CASSLGGQETQYF,TGTGCCAGCAGTTTGGGGGGGCAAGAGACCCAGTACTTC
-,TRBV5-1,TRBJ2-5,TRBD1,CASSRGQFQETQYF,TGCGCCAGCAGCCGGGGACAGTTCCAAGAGACCCAGTACTTC
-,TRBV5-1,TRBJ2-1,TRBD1,CASSLVGTAPREQFF,TGCGCCAGCAGCTTGGTTGGGACAGCGCCTCGGGAGCAGTTCTTC
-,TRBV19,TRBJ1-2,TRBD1,CASRKVGTGGGYTF,TGTGCCAGTAGAAAAGTGGGGACAGGGGGAGGCTACACCTTC
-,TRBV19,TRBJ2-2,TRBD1,CASSIFLERDSPNTGELFF,TGTGCCAGTAGTATTTTCCTCGAACGGGACAGCCCGAACACCGGGGAGCTGTTTTTT
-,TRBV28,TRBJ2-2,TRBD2,CASSQGLARTGELFF,TGTGCCAGCAGCCAAGGACTAGCTAGGACCGGGGAGCTGTTTTTT
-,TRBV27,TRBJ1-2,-,CASSFARGAYGYTF,TGTGCCAGCAGTTTCGCCCGGGGGGCGTATGGCTACACCTTC
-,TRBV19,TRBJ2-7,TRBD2,CASSGTSVGEQYF,TGTGCCAGTAGTGGGACTAGCGTGGGCGAGCAGTACTTC
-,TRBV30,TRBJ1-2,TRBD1,CAWSVLQGAVGYTF,TGTGCCTGGAGTGTACTCCAGGGGGCGGTTGGCTACACCTTC
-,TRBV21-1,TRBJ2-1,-,CASSRSVVFNEQFF,TGTGCCAGCAGCAGATCAGTAGTATTCAATGAGCAGTTCTTC
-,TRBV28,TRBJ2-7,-,CASSRPGESYEQYF,TGTGCCAGCAGTCGTCCAGGGGAATCCTACGAGCAGTACTTC
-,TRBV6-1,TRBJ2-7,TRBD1,CASSVAGGTYEQYF,TGTGCCAGCAGTGTAGCAGGGGGCACCTACGAGCAGTACTTC
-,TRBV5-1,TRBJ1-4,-,CASSPDQPATNEKLFF,TGCGCCAGCAGCCCCGACCAGCCGGCAACTAATGAAAAACTGTTTTTT
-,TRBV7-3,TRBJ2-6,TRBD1,CASSFPGQVSGANVLTF,TGTGCCAGCAGCTTCCCGGGACAGGTCTCTGGGGCCAACGTCCTGACTTTC
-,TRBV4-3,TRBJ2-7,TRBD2,CASSQEAAGSLEQYF,TGCGCCAGCAGCCAAGAGGCAGCGGGATCCCTCGAGCAGTACTTC
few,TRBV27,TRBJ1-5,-,CASSPTGNFNQPQHF,TGTGCCAGCAGTCCCACAGGGAATTTCAATCAGCCCCAGCATTTT
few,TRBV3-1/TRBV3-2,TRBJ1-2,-,CASSQEWGHNYGYTF,TGTGCCAGCAGCCAAGAGTGGGGACATAACTATGGCTACACCTTC